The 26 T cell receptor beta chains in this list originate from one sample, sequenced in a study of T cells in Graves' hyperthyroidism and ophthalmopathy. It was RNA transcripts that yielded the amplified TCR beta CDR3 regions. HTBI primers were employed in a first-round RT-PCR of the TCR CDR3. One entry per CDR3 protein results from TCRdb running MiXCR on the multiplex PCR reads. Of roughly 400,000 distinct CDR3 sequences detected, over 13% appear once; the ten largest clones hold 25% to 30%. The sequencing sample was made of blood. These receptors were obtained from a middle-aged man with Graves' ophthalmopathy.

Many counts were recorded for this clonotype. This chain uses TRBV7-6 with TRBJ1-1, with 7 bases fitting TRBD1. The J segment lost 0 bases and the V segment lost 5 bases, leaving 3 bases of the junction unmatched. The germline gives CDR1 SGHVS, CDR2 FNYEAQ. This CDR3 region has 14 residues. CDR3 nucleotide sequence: TGTGCCAGCAGCAAAGGACAGGTGAACACTGAAGCTTTCTTT. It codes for CASSKGQVNTEAFF.

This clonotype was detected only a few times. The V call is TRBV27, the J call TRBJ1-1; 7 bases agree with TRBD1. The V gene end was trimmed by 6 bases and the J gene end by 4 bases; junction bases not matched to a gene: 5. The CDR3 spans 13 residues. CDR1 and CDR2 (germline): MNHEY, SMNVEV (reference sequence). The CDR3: CASSLGGATEAFF. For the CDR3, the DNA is TGTGCCAGCAGCTTAGGGGGCGCCACTGAAGCTTTCTTT.

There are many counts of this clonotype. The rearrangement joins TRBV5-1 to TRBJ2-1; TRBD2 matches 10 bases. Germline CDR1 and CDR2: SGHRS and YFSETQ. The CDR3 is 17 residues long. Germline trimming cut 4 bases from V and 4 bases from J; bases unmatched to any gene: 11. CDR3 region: CASSSTLEREGYNEQFF. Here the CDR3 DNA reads TGCGCCAGCAGCAGCACTTTGGAGCGGGAGGGATACAATGAGCAGTTCTTC.

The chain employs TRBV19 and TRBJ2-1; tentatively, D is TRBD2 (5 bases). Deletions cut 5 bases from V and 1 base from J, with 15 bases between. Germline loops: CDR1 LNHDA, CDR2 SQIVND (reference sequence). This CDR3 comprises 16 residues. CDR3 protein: CASSAPPERSYNEQFF. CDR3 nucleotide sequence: TGTGCCAGTAGTGCCCCGCCGGAGCGGTCCTACAATGAGCAGTTCTTC.

CDR3 protein: CATSEAGASGTYEQYF. CDR3 sequence (DNA): TGTGCCACCAGTGAGGCTGGGGCTAGCGGAACCTACGAGCAGTACTTC. The V and J genes are TRBV24-1 and TRBJ2-7, with 7 bases that match TRBD2. Losses at the gene ends were 4 bases for V and 2 bases for J; bases not matched to a gene: 10. The CDR3 contains 16 residues. The germline gives CDR1 KGHDR, CDR2 SFDVKD.

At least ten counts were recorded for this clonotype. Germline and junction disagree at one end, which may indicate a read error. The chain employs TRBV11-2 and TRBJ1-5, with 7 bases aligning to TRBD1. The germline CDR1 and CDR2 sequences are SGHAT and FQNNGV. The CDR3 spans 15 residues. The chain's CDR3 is CASSISTGKGQPQHF. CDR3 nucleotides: TGTGCCAGCAGCATATCGACAGGGAAGGGACAGCCTCAGCATTTT.

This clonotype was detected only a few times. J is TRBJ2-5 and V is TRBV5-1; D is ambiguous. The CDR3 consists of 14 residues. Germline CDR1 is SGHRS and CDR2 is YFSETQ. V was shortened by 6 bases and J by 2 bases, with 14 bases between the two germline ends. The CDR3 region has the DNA TGCGCCAGCACCCACGGCAGAGGACAAGAGACCCAGTACTTC. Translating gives CASTHGRGQETQYF. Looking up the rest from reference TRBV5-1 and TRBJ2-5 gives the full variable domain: KAGVTQTPRYLIKTRGQQVTLSCSPISGHRSVSWYQQTPGQGLQFLFEYFSETQRNKGNFPGRFSGRQFSNSRSEMNVSTLELGDSALYLCASTHGRGQETQYFGPGTRLLVL.

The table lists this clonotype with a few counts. The CDR3 reads CASSQMTNEKLFF. The CDR3 nucleotides are TGCGCCAGCAGCCAAATGACTAATGAAAAACTGTTTTTT. The V call is TRBV4-1, the J call TRBJ1-4; D unresolved. CDR1 MGHRA and CDR2 YSYEKL come from the germline V gene. CDR3 size: 13 residues. Trimming pared 2 bases from V and 2 bases from J, leaving 3 bases between.

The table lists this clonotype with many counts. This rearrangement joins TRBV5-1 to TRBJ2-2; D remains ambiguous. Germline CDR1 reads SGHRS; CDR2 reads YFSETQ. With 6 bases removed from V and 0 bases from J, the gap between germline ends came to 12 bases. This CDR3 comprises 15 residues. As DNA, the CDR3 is TGCGCCAGCACTCGTGGAAACACGAACACCGGGGAGCTGTTTTTT. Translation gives CASTRGNTNTGELFF.

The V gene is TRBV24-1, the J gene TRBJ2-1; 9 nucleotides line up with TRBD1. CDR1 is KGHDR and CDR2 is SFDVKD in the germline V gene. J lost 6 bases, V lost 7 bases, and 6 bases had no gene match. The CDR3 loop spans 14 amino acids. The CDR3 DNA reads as TGTGCCACCAGCCAAATACAGGGGGCCAATGAGCAGTTCTTC. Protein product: CATSQIQGANEQFF.

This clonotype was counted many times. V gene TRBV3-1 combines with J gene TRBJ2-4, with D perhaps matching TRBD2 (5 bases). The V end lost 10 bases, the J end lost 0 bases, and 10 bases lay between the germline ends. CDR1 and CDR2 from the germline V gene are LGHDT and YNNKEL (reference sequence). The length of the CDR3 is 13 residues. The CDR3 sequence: CATSGRAKNIQYF. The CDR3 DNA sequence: TGTGCCACAAGTGGGAGAGCCAAAAACATTCAGTACTTC.

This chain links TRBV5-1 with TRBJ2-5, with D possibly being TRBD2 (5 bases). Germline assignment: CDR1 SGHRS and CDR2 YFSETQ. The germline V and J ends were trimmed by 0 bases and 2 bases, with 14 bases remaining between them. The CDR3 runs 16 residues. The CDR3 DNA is TGCGCCAGCAGCTTGGGAGCGGTAAGGATACAAGAGACCCAGTACTTC. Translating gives CASSLGAVRIQETQYF.

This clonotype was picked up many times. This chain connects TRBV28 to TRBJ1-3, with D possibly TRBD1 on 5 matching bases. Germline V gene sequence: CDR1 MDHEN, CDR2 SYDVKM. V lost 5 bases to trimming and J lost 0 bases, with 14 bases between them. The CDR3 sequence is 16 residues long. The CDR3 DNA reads TGTGCCAGCAGTGGCGGGGGAGCCGACTCTGGAAACACCATATATTTT. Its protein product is CASSGGGADSGNTIYF.

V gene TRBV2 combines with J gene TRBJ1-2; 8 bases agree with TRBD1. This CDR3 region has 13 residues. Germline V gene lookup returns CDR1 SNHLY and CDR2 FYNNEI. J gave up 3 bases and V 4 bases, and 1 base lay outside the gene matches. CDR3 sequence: CASSVDRDYGYTF. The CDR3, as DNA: TGTGCCAGCAGTGTGGACAGGGACTATGGCTACACCTTC.

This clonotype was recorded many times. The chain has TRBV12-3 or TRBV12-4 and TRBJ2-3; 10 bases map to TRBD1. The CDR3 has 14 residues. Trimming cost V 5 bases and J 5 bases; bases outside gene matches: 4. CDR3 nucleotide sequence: TGTGCCAGCAGTCAGGGACAGGGGAGAGATACGCAGTATTTT. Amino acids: CASSQGQGRDTQYF.

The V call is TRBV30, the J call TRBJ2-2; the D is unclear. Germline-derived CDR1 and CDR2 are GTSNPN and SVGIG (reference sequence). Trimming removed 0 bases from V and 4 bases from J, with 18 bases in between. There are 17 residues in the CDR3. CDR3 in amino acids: CAWSVGFFDTFTGELFF. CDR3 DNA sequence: TGTGCCTGGAGTGTAGGCTTTTTTGACACCTTCACCGGGGAGCTGTTTTTT.

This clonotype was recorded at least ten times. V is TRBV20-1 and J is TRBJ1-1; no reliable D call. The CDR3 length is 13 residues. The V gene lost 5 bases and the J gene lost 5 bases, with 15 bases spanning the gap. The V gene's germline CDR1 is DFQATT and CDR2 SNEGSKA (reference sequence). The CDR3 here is CSAEPPGRTEAFF. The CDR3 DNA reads TGCAGTGCTGAACCCCCCGGACGGACTGAAGCTTTCTTT.

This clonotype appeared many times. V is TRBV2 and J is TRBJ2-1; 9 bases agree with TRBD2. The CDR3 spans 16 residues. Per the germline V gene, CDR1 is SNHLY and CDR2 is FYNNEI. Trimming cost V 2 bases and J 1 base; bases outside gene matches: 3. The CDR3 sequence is CASSESAGGSYNEQFF. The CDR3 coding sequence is TGTGCCAGCAGTGAAAGTGCGGGAGGGTCCTACAATGAGCAGTTCTTC.

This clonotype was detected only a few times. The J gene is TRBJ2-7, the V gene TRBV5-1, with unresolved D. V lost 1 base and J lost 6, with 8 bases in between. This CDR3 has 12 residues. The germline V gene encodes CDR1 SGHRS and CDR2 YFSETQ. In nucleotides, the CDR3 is TGCGCCAGCAGCTTGAGCCAGCGCGAGCAGTACTTC. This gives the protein CASSLSQREQYF.

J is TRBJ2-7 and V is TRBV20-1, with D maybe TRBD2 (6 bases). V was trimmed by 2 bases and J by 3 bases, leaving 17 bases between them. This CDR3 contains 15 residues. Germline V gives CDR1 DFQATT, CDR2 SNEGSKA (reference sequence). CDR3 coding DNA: TGCAGTGCTAGATCTCCGGGACTTACGGTCTACGAGCAGTACTTC. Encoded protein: CSARSPGLTVYEQYF.

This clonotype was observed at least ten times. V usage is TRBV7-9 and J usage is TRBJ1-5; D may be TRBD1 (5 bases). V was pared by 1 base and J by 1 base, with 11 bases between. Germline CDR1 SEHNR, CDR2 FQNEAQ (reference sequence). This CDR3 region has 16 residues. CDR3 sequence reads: CASSLGSGESNQPQHF. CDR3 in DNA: TGTGCCAGCAGCTTAGGCTCGGGGGAGAGCAATCAGCCCCAGCATTTT.

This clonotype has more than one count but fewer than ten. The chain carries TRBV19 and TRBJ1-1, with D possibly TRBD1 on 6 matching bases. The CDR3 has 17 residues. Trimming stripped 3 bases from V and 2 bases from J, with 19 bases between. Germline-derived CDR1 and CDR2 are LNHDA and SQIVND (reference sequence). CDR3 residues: CASSIYREPTPNTEAFF. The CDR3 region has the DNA TGTGCCAGTAGTATTTACAGGGAACCCACCCCCAACACTGAAGCTTTCTTT.

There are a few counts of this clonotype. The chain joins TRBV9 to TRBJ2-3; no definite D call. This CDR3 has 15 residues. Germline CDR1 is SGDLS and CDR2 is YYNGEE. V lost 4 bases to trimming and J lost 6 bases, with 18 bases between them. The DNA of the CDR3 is TGTGCCAGCAGCTCCCGGGCCCTTGGCGCGGATACGCAGTATTTT. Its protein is CASSSRALGADTQYF.

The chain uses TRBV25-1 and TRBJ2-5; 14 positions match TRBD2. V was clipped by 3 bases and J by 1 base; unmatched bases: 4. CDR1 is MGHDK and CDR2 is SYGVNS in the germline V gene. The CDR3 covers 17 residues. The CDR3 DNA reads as TGTGCCAGCAGTGAGCCGGGACTAGCGGGAGTCCAAGAGACCCAGTACTTC. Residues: CASSEPGLAGVQETQYF.

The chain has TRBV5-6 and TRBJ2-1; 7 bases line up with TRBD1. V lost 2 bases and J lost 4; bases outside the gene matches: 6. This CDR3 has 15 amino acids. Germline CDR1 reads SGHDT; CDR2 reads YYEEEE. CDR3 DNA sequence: TGTGCCAGCAGCTTCGTAGGACAGGTGTACAATGAGCAGTTCTTC. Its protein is CASSFVGQVYNEQFF.

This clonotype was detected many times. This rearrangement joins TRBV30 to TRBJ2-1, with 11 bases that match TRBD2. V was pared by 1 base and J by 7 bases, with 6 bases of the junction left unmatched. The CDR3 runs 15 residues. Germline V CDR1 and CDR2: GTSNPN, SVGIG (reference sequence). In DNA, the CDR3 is TGTGCCTGGAGTGCCGGGACTAGCGGTAGTAATGAGCAGTTCTTC. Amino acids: CAWSAGTSGSNEQFF.